The present T cell receptor beta chain was sequenced within a study of T cells in Graves' hyperthyroidism and ophthalmopathy. TCR beta CDR3 sequences were amplified from RNA transcripts. When the TCR CDR3 underwent first-round RT-PCR, the HTBI primer set was used. In TCRdb, the multiplex PCR reads were re-called with MiXCR into one record per CDR3 protein. The sample lists 250,000 or so distinct CDR3 sequences, 15% to 20% occurring once. This clonotype was seen just once. This sequence originates from a woman aged 18-29 years with Graves' ophthalmopathy. The specimen sequenced was blood.

CDR3: CASSTPGQGSNEQFF. The CDR3 region has the DNA TGTGCCAGCAGCACCCCAGGACAGGGTTCCAATGAGCAGTTCTTC. The chain links TRBV11-2 to TRBJ2-1; 8 nucleotides agree with TRBD1. In germline, CDR1 is SGHAT, CDR2 FQNNGV. Trimming removed 5 bases from V and 6 bases from J; junction bases left unmatched: 9. The CDR3 has 15 amino acids.